Reported below is one TCR beta chain. The data derive from a study of blood T cell repertoires in COVID-19. Generated by immunoSEQ multiplex PCR, the TCRdb table keeps only in-frame clones and is missing some. Of 37,000 or so clones detected, approximately 90% appear once; the ten largest clones hold 12%. This clonotype was sampled from a man aged 55 to 70 with active COVID-19. The sequenced material came from peripheral blood.

DNA for the CDR3: TGTGCTAGTGGTTTGGCGCCGACGGACACCCTGAACACCGGGGAGCTGTTTTTT. It encodes CASGLAPTDTLNTGELFF. The chain employs TRBV12-5 and TRBJ2-2; possible D gene TRBD1, 5 bases. Between the trimmed V and J ends, which lost 1 base and 1 base, there was a span of 16 bases. This CDR3 comprises 18 residues. Germline-derived CDR1 and CDR2 are LGHNT and FRNRAP.